The table lists the clone carrying this T cell receptor (beta chain) with a count of one. This sample stems from a study of technical replicates of blood from four donors. Method: immunoSEQ multiplex PCR; TCRdb's copy keeps in-frame clones and lacks some. The table lists 95,000 to 100,000 clones, 90% to 97% of them singletons. The germline CDR1 and CDR2 sequences are SNHLY and FYNNEI. The CDR3 covers 14 residues. Trimming removed 3 bases from V and 3 bases from J, with 12 bases in between. The origin of this receptor is a human donor in good health. The sequenced sample was T cells isolated from PBMCs. The rearrangement links TRBV2 to TRBJ2-7; TRBD2 is a possible D gene (5 bases). CDR3 loop: CASSDFGNNYEQYF. The CDR3 DNA sequence: TGTGCCAGCAGTGATTTCGGGAACAACTACGAGCAGTACTTC.